These 16 T cell receptor beta chains came from one sample sequenced in a study of shared clonotypes between healthy human individuals. Measured with immunoSEQ multiplex PCR; TCRdb has only the in-frame clones, and not every one. The table includes 2 million to 2.5 million clones, approximately 94% detected once. Sequencing used naive CD4+ T cells sorted from blood. Described subset: CD45RA+ positively selected. Source of these receptors: a man aged 18 to 29 in good health.

The chain uses TRBV11-2 and TRBJ2-1, with D uncertain. The CDR3 runs to 13 residues. V shed 3 bases and J shed 9 bases, with 12 bases lying between them. The germline V gene has CDR1 SGHAT and CDR2 FQNNGV. The CDR3 sequence: CASSLRPLGEQFF. The CDR3 DNA is TGTGCCAGCAGCTTGAGGCCCTTAGGTGAGCAGTTCTTC.

The chain combines TRBV29-1 with TRBJ1-3; no reliable D call. Germline CDR1 and CDR2: SQVTM and ANQGSEA. This CDR3 contains 14 residues. The ends were cut back, 4 bases at V and 2 bases at J, with 12 bases in the middle. CDR3 residues: CSVATRVAGNTIYF. CDR3 coding DNA: TGCAGCGTTGCCACGAGGGTGGCTGGAAACACCATATATTTT. The full variable domain, in which reference TRBV29-1 and TRBJ1-3 provide the parts outside the CDR3, is SAVISQKPSRDICQRGTSLTIQCQVDSQVTMMFWYRQQPGQSLTLIATANQGSEATYESGFVIDKFPISRPNLTFSTLTVSNMSPEDSSIYLCSVATRVAGNTIYFGEGSWLTVV.

The rearrangement uses TRBV5-8 and TRBJ2-6, with D tentatively TRBD2 (6 bases). Germline loops: CDR1 SGHTS, CDR2 YDEGEE. V dropped 0 bases and J dropped 0 bases, with 10 bases sitting between them. This CDR3 has 17 residues. CDR3 nucleotide sequence: TGTGCCAGCAGCTTGGGTCTAGCGAACTCTGGGGCCAACGTCCTGACTTTC. Its translation is CASSLGLANSGANVLTF.

The rearrangement links TRBV18 to TRBJ2-4; 9 nucleotides align to TRBD2. The CDR3 loop spans 16 amino acids. Trimming removed 8 bases from V and 2 bases from J; junction bases left unmatched: 10. CDR1 and CDR2 (germline): KGHSH, LQKENI. CDR3 amino acids: CASGGLAGFTKNIQYF. The CDR3 nucleotides are TGTGCCAGCGGAGGGCTAGCGGGATTTACCAAAAACATTCAGTACTTC.

The chain couples TRBV5-6 to TRBJ2-7; D is ambiguous. Germline V gives CDR1 SGHDT, CDR2 YYEEEE. With 3 bases removed from V and 2 bases from J, the gap between germline ends came to 15 bases. The CDR3 contains 15 residues. In DNA form, the CDR3 reads TGTGCCAGCAGCTCCTGGAATAGTCCTCCCTACGAGCAGTACTTC. Translated: CASSSWNSPPYEQYF.

This clone has more than one count but fewer than ten. Other DNA sequences of this sample code for an identical CDR3. The CDR3 sequence: CASGSGGQETQYF. CDR3 DNA: TGTGCCAGCGGCTCAGGGGGACAAGAGACCCAGTACTTC. This chain joins TRBV2 and TRBJ2-5, with 7 bases identical to TRBD1. V lost 8 bases to trimming and J lost 2 bases; unmatched junction nucleotides: 5. CDR1 SNHLY and CDR2 FYNNEI come from the germline V gene. The CDR3 runs 13 residues.

In its sample, this clone was seen once. The sample holds other DNA sequences that translate to the same CDR3. CDR3 in DNA: TGCGCCAGCAGCTTGGGAGGGAGCTCCTATAATTCACCCCTCCACTTT. It specifies CASSLGGSSYNSPLHF. The chain recombines TRBV5-1 with TRBJ1-6; the D is unclear. V was pared by 0 bases and J by 0 bases, with 7 bases between. CDR1 SGHRS and CDR2 YFSETQ come from the germline V gene. This CDR3 contains 16 residues.

For this clone: Distinct nucleotide sequences in the sample also encode this CDR3. The CDR3 coding sequence is TGTGCCAGCTCACCAGGTCTTAGCAATCAGCCCCAGCATTTT. This encodes CASSPGLSNQPQHF. The chain combines TRBV18 with TRBJ1-5; D is undetermined. This CDR3 is built from 14 residues. In germline, CDR1 is KGHSH, CDR2 LQKENI. V lost 2 bases to trimming and J lost 0 bases, with 5 bases between them.

The chain recombines TRBV9 with TRBJ2-3; no reliable D call. With 4 bases removed from V and 8 bases from J, the gap between germline ends came to 14 bases. Germline-derived CDR1 and CDR2 are SGDLS and YYNGEE. The CDR3 runs to 13 residues. CDR3 DNA sequence: TGTGCCAGCAGCATATCGGGCTCCCCTACGCAGTATTTT. Its protein product is CASSISGSPTQYF.

V is TRBV19 and J is TRBJ1-4; no definite D call. The CDR3 extends over 14 amino acids. Germline V gene sequence: CDR1 LNHDA, CDR2 SQIVND (reference sequence). V dropped 7 bases and J dropped 0 bases, with 9 bases sitting between them. The CDR3 sequence is CASTVDATNEKLFF. In nucleotides, the CDR3 is TGTGCCAGTACCGTAGACGCAACTAATGAAAAACTGTTTTTT.

About this clone: This same CDR3 is encoded by further DNA sequences in the sample. The gene calls are TRBV5-6 and TRBJ2-7; 8 bases fit TRBD1. CDR1 SGHDT and CDR2 YYEEEE come from the germline V gene. Trimming removed 0 bases from V and 4 bases from J; junction bases left unmatched: 6. The CDR3 contains 15 residues. DNA of the CDR3: TGTGCCAGCAGCTTGGTGGACAGGGTGGGGTACGAGCAGTACTTC. This sequence encodes CASSLVDRVGYEQYF.

The chain carries TRBV11-2 and TRBJ2-7; D is perhaps TRBD1 or TRBD2 (5 bases each). Trimming cost V 5 bases and J 3 bases, with 14 bases left between them. CDR1 is SGHAT and CDR2 is FQNNGV in the germline V gene. CDR3 length: 14 residues. The CDR3 sequence: CASSPRGRSYEQYF. DNA of the CDR3: TGTGCCAGCAGCCCGAGGGGCCGTAGCTACGAGCAGTACTTC.

V usage is TRBV7-8 and J usage is TRBJ2-2; tentative D call: TRBD2 (6 bases). Trimming took 4 bases from V and 3 from J, leaving 9 bases between them. The V gene's germline CDR1 is SGHVS and CDR2 FQNEAQ. The CDR3 covers 14 residues. CDR3 coding DNA: TGTGCCAGCAGCTGGGGGGTAGACACCGGGGAGCTGTTTTTT. Translating gives CASSWGVDTGELFF.

The rearrangement uses TRBV27 and TRBJ2-1, with D possibly matching TRBD2 (6 bases). This CDR3 is built from 12 residues. Germline lookup yields CDR1 MNHEY and CDR2 SMNVEV (reference sequence). Trimming pared 1 base from V and 9 bases from J, leaving 7 bases between. CDR3 loop: CASSLWGGEQFF. In DNA form, the CDR3 reads TGTGCCAGCAGTTTATGGGGAGGTGAGCAGTTCTTC.

Here the CDR3 reads CASSLEGGRGDTQYF. CDR3 DNA sequence: TGTGCCAGCAGCTTAGAGGGCGGGAGAGGGGATACGCAGTATTTT. The V call is TRBV7-9, the J call TRBJ2-3, with TRBD2 identical over 7 bases. Trimming cost V 1 base and J 6 bases; bases outside gene matches: 7. The CDR3 has 15 amino acids. Germline lookup yields CDR1 SEHNR and CDR2 FQNEAQ (reference sequence).

V and J are TRBV30 and TRBJ1-1; TRBD1 is a possible D gene (6 bases). Germline V gene data show CDR1 as GTSNPN and CDR2 as SVGIG (reference sequence). The V gene lost 5 bases and the J gene lost 1 base, with 11 bases spanning the gap. The CDR3 spans 13 residues. The CDR3 here is CAWGDIPNTEAFF. CDR3 coding DNA: TGTGCCTGGGGGGACATCCCGAACACTGAAGCTTTCTTT. The full variable domain, in which reference TRBV30 and TRBJ1-1 provide the parts outside the CDR3, is SQTIHQWPATLVQPVGSPLSLECTVEGTSNPNLYWYRQAAGRGLQLLFYSVGIGQISSEVPQNLSASRPQDRQFILSSKKLLLSDSGFYLCAWGDIPNTEAFFGQGTRLTVV.